A selection of T cell receptor beta chains follows, all from one sample in a study of blood T cell repertoires in COVID-19. Some clones are missing from TCRdb's copy, which holds only in-frame ones; the method was immunoSEQ multiplex PCR. The sample shows 150,000 to 200,000 clones, 85% to 90% of them seen only once. Specimen: peripheral blood. The receptors derive from a woman older than 75 in a cohort sampled during active or convalescent COVID-19. Each CDR3 is given with its conserved first and last residue. The order of the fields is J gene, clone size, V gene, D gene, CDR3 DNA, CDR3 protein. The D gene is left open where the match is weak. For some rows the clone size is stated as once, few or many, or as a class when expanded; others skip it.

TRBJ2-3 | NA | TRBV4-1 | NA | TGCGCCAGCAGCCAGATCCCCAGCGGAAATACGCAGTATTTT | CASSQIPSGNTQYF
TRBJ1-4 | NA | TRBV5-1 | TRBD1 | TGCGCCAGCAGGGGGGAAGCGGGACAGGGGGCCGAAAAACTGTTTTTT | CASRGEAGQGAEKLFF
TRBJ2-2 | NA | TRBV27 | TRBD2 | TGTGCCACCGGGGGGGATTACGGGGAGCTGTTTTTT | CATGGDYGELFF
TRBJ2-2 | NA | TRBV19 | NA | TGTGCCAGTACCGGGGGGACATATACCGGGGAGCTGTTTTTT | CASTGGTYTGELFF
TRBJ1-1 | few | TRBV3-1/TRBV3-2 | TRBD1 | TGTGCCAGCAGCCCGGGACAGGGGGCGTCTGAAGCTTTCTTT | CASSPGQGASEAFF
TRBJ2-5 | NA | TRBV11-2 | NA | TGTGCCAGCAGCTTACGGGGAGTTCAAGAGACCCAGTACTTC | CASSLRGVQETQYF
TRBJ2-7 | NA | TRBV6-5 | TRBD1 | TGTGCCAGCAGTAGAGACAGGGAGTTCTACGAGCAGTACTTC | CASSRDREFYEQYF
TRBJ2-3 | NA | TRBV10-3 | TRBD2 | TGTGCCTCGGGGACTAGCGGCTCTAGCACAGATACGCAGTATTTT | CASGTSGSSTDTQYF
TRBJ1-2 | once | TRBV30 | NA | TGTGCCTGGAGTGCCATAGGGACTCTCGGCCTGGGCTACACCTTC | CAWSAIGTLGLGYTF
TRBJ2-3 | NA | TRBV5-6 | NA | TGTGCCAGCAGCTGGGGCGGAGTAGGCACAGATACGCAGTATTTT | CASSWGGVGTDTQYF